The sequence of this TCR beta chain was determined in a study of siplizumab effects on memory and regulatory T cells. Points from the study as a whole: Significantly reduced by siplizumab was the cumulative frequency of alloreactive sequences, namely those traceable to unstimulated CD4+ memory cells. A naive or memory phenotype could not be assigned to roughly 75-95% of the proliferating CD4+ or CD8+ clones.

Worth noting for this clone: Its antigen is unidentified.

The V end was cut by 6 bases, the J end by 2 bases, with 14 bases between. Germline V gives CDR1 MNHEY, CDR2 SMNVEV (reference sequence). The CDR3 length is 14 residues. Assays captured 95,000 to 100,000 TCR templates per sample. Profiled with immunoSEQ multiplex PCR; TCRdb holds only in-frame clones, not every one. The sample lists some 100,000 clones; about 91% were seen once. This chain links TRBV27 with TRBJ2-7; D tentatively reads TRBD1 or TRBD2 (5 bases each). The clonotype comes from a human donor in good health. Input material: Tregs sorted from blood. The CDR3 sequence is CASSKRTGPYEQYF. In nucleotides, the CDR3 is TGTGCCAGCAGCAAAAGGACGGGACCCTACGAGCAGTACTTC.